The rows below give T cell receptor beta chains drawn from one sample of a study of T cells in Graves' hyperthyroidism and ophthalmopathy. Each CDR3 protein is one row after TCRdb ran MiXCR on the multiplex PCR reads. The profile covers 500,000 to 600,000 distinct CDR3 sequences, with around 45% appearing a single time and around 7.7% taken by the ten largest. Specimen: peripheral blood or thyroid tissue (not recorded which). These receptors all stem from a woman younger than 30 with Graves' hyperthyroidism. Both conserved end residues are part of each CDR3. Fields, in order: clone size, V gene, D gene, J gene, CDR3 protein. D genes are given only for firm matches. Expanded clones are given a class, and other clones once, few, many or no size at all.

.	TRBV10-3	.	TRBJ1-3	CAIRDPGADTIYF
once	TRBV7-3	.	TRBJ2-1	CASSLQGPVSSYNEQFF
.	TRBV13	TRBD2	TRBJ2-7	CASLPQAGAPQYF
few	TRBV25-1	.	TRBJ2-5	CASSEAGLETQYF
many	TRBV12-3/TRBV12-4	TRBD1	TRBJ1-1	CASTSRQGSTEAFF
once	TRBV2	.	TRBJ2-7	CASSTGGSSSRHEQYF
few	TRBV7-3	.	TRBJ2-3	CASSTTPHTDTQYF
few	TRBV29-1	.	TRBJ2-7	CSVEDQGEDEQYF
many	TRBV2	.	TRBJ1-1	CASIQETKGTEAFF
.	TRBV24-1	.	TRBJ2-1	CATSDTRPPNYNEQFF
many	TRBV19	.	TRBJ1-1	CASSMATLNTEAFF
.	TRBV20-1	TRBD1	TRBJ1-2	CSAKGDRGLTVYGYTF
many	TRBV11-2	TRBD1	TRBJ1-2	CASSLDQTGYGYTF
many	TRBV6-1	.	TRBJ1-5	CASSGGQLNQPQHF
.	TRBV5-1	TRBD2	TRBJ2-5	CASSPGLAGGPFLETQYF
many	TRBV7-2	TRBD2	TRBJ2-7	CASSLDKVAGSYEQYF
.	TRBV6-5	TRBD1	TRBJ2-6	CASSRDSNSGANVLTF
.	TRBV11-2	.	TRBJ2-3	CASSSSGAGGTDTQYF
many	TRBV7-9	.	TRBJ2-5	CASSTSRTKTQYF
.	TRBV29-1	.	TRBJ1-2	CSLAGNYGYTF
few	TRBV18	.	TRBJ1-1	CASSPSIESNTEAFF
.	TRBV29-1	.	TRBJ2-5	CSVELGTGTETQYF
.	TRBV5-1	.	TRBJ1-1	CASSSRTGYGDMNTEAFF
.	TRBV7-6	TRBD1	TRBJ2-7	CASSRQGAVNEQYF
many	TRBV15	.	TRBJ1-2	CATRAVSGYTF
many	TRBV11-1	TRBD1	TRBJ2-5	CASSSGTTGGSETQYF
.	TRBV15	.	TRBJ2-1	CATSSDRSSYNEQFF
.	TRBV7-2	TRBD1	TRBJ2-4	CASNLGTGSIQYF
many	TRBV15	.	TRBJ1-3	CATSYPPGLSSGNTIYF
.	TRBV2	.	TRBJ2-5	CATRERTGETQYF
.	TRBV4-3	.	TRBJ2-2	CASSQGTGDTGELFF
many	TRBV12-3/TRBV12-4	TRBD1	TRBJ2-2	CASSFDRGDGGELFF
.	TRBV2	.	TRBJ2-2	CASGRSKYTGELFF
many	TRBV11-2	TRBD1	TRBJ1-5	CASSYGQVGQPQHF
.	TRBV20-1	TRBD2	TRBJ2-3	CSASSGRGADTQYF
.	TRBV29-1	TRBD1	TRBJ1-2	CSSPLQGANGGYTF
many	TRBV5-8	.	TRBJ1-2	CASTPSGYGYTF
.	TRBV7-1	.	TRBJ2-1	CASSSAGVGYNEQFF
many	TRBV24-1	.	TRBJ2-5	CATSDPTASRRKETQYF
once	TRBV7-9	TRBD1	TRBJ1-4	CASSNPGTGGEKLFF
.	TRBV6-5	.	TRBJ2-2	CASSYSRRWVRDTGELFF
.	TRBV12-3/TRBV12-4	.	TRBJ1-5	CASSPERNSPQHF
many	TRBV20-1	.	TRBJ2-2	CSVAPLARTTGELFF
few	TRBV12-3/TRBV12-4	.	TRBJ1-5	CASSLASGSYEHF
.	TRBV20-1	.	TRBJ1-1	CSASLGGSEAFF
.	TRBV11-2	.	.	CASRLPGSWRGNEQFF
.	TRBV30	TRBD2	TRBJ2-6	CAWGLGLGTNVLTF
many	TRBV4-2	.	TRBJ1-2	CASSQAESTSPYYGYTF
.	TRBV5-1	TRBD2	.	CASSLGAGGSYNEQFF
.	TRBV5-1	.	TRBJ1-1	CASSGKPVGRRGNTEAFF
many	TRBV7-9	.	TRBJ2-7	CASSLDPMDSSYEQYF
.	TRBV20-1	.	TRBJ2-7	CSASGLVIRDAAYEQYF
many	TRBV7-2	.	TRBJ1-1	CASSSTTLGTEAFF